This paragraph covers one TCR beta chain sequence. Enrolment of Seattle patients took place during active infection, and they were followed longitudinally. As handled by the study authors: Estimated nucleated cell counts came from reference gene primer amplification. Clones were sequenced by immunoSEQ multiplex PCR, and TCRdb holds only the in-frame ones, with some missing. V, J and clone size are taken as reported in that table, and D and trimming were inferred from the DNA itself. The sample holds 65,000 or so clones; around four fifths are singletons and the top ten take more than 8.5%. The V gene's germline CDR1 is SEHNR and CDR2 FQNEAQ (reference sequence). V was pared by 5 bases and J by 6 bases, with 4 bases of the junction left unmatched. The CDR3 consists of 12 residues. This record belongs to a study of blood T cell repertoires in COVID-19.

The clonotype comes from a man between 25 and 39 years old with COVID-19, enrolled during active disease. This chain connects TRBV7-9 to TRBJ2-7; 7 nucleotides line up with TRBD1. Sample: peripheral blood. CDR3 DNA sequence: TGTGCCAGCAGCCCTACAGGGGTCGAGCAGTACTTC. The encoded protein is CASSPTGVEQYF.